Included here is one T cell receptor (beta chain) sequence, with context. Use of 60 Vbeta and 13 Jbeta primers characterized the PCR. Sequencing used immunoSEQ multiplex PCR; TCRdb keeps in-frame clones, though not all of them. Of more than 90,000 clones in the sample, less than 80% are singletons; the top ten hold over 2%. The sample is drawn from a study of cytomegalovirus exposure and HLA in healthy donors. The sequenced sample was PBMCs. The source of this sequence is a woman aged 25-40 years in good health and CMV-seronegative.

This CDR3 reads CASSQDSREILYEQYF. The CDR3 DNA reads as TGCGCCAGCAGCCAAGACTCGCGGGAGATTCTCTACGAGCAGTACTTC. The chain combines TRBV4-1 with TRBJ2-7, with 7 bases identical to TRBD2. The germline CDR1 and CDR2 sequences are MGHRA and YSYEKL. The CDR3 is 16 residues long. The junction had 8 bases not matched to a gene; V was cut back by 0 bases and J by 3 bases.